The text below deals with one TCR beta chain. The antigen is unknown. Profiled with immunoSEQ multiplex PCR; TCRdb holds only in-frame clones, not every one. Of roughly 1 million clones in the sample, 70% to 80% were seen once. The data stem from a study of shared clonotypes between healthy human individuals. Study results and caveats: Larger estimated richness was generally seen in naive subsets than in memory subsets. Unshared clonotypes carried lower generation probabilities than those common to all four donors. Among a handful of donors, roughly 5% of naive CD4 clonotypes were found in common.

Donors were healthy HIV-negative adults without recently reported acute infections or vaccinations. The germline V gene encodes CDR1 GTSNPN and CDR2 SVGIG (reference sequence). V gave up 0 bases and J gave up 2 bases; unmatched junction bases: 3. This CDR3 region has 15 residues. This chain connects TRBV30 to TRBJ2-3, with 9 positions matching TRBD1. This receptor was obtained from a man aged 18 to 29 in good health. Some clones in this sample may be carry-over from other donors' samples. The source material was memory CD4+ T cells from PBMCs. The subset is: CD45RA-negative fraction. In DNA, the CDR3 is TGTGCCTGGAGTGTACGGGACAGGGACACAGATACGCAGTATTTT. As protein: CAWSVRDRDTDTQYF.